These T cell receptor beta chains were read from a single sample in a study of blood T cells in healthy people across ages. TCRdb reprocessed the 5' RACE reads with MiXCR, giving one entry per CDR3 protein. The data show 1.5 million to 2 million distinct CDR3 sequences, approximately 40% seen once. The specimen was blood. The receptors were gathered from a human donor in good health. Both conserved end residues are part of each CDR3. A D gene is named only where the DNA matches it firmly. Some rows have no size entry. The others give once, few or many, or a class for an expanded clone.

v_gene: TRBV7-2; j_gene: TRBJ2-3; d_gene: NA; abundance: NA; CDR3aa: CASSIQRTDTQYF; CDR3nt: TGTGCCAGCAGCATCCAAAGGACAGATACGCAGTATTTT
v_gene: TRBV7-9; j_gene: TRBJ2-7; d_gene: TRBD2; abundance: few; CDR3aa: CASTIGAGGLGYEQYF; CDR3nt: TGTGCCAGCACCATAGGTGCGGGGGGCCTTGGCTACGAGCAGTACTTC
v_gene: TRBV7-2; j_gene: TRBJ1-6; d_gene: TRBD1; abundance: few; CDR3aa: CASSLDRAMNSPLHF; CDR3nt: TGTGCCAGCAGCCTAGACAGGGCGATGAATTCACCCCTCCACTTT
v_gene: TRBV7-8; j_gene: TRBJ2-5; d_gene: NA; abundance: few; CDR3aa: CASSWSSVQETQYF; CDR3nt: TGTGCCAGCAGCTGGAGCAGCGTCCAAGAGACCCAGTACTTC
v_gene: TRBV7-3; j_gene: TRBJ2-1; d_gene: TRBD1; abundance: NA; CDR3aa: CASSQGQTGEQFF; CDR3nt: TGTGCCAGCAGCCAGGGACAGACGGGTGAGCAGTTCTTC
v_gene: TRBV2; j_gene: TRBJ2-1; d_gene: TRBD1; abundance: few; CDR3aa: CASRVTSQGDNEQFF; CDR3nt: TGTGCCAGCAGGGTTACTTCCCAGGGGGACAATGAGCAGTTCTTC
v_gene: TRBV5-1; j_gene: TRBJ1-2; d_gene: NA; abundance: few; CDR3aa: CASSLSGPANYGYTF; CDR3nt: TGCGCCAGCAGCTTGTCAGGGCCCGCAAACTATGGCTACACCTTC
v_gene: TRBV20-1; j_gene: TRBJ2-7; d_gene: NA; abundance: many; CDR3aa: CSASNWGKEQYF; CDR3nt: TGCAGTGCTAGTAACTGGGGCAAGGAGCAGTACTTC
v_gene: TRBV5-1; j_gene: TRBJ2-5; d_gene: NA; abundance: few; CDR3aa: CASSFWDQRQETQYF; CDR3nt: TGCGCCAGCAGCTTTTGGGACCAAAGGCAGGAGACCCAGTACTTC
v_gene: TRBV29-1; j_gene: TRBJ2-3; d_gene: NA; abundance: NA; CDR3aa: CSSGGTTQYF; CDR3nt: TGCAGCTCTGGGGGGACAACGCAGTATTTT
v_gene: TRBV6-6; j_gene: TRBJ2-3; d_gene: NA; abundance: many; CDR3aa: CASRDQGPSTDTQYF; CDR3nt: TGTGCCAGCAGAGACCAAGGGCCAAGCACAGATACGCAGTATTTT
v_gene: TRBV6-6; j_gene: TRBJ1-5; d_gene: NA; abundance: few; CDR3aa: CASSYWGDNQPQHF; CDR3nt: TGTGCCAGCAGTTATTGGGGAGACAATCAGCCCCAGCATTTT
v_gene: TRBV27; j_gene: TRBJ1-5; d_gene: NA; abundance: few; CDR3aa: CASSPSKGDSNQPQHF; CDR3nt: TGTGCCAGCAGTCCGTCGAAAGGGGATAGCAATCAGCCCCAGCATTTT
v_gene: TRBV25-1; j_gene: TRBJ1-2; d_gene: NA; abundance: NA; CDR3aa: CASSVSPTFIGSGYTF; CDR3nt: TGTGCCAGCAGTGTTTCCCCGACCTTCATCGGCTCTGGCTACACCTTC
v_gene: TRBV9; j_gene: TRBJ2-1; d_gene: TRBD2; abundance: NA; CDR3aa: CASSVETSGGFTYNEQFF; CDR3nt: TGTGCCAGCAGCGTAGAAACTAGCGGGGGCTTTACCTACAATGAGCAGTTCTTC
v_gene: TRBV7-2; j_gene: TRBJ1-1; d_gene: NA; abundance: NA; CDR3aa: CACSLAAQGYLGKAFF; CDR3nt: TGTGCCTGCAGCTTAGCGGCACAGGGCTATCTAGGGAAAGCTTTCTTT
v_gene: TRBV5-1; j_gene: TRBJ1-1; d_gene: TRBD1; abundance: NA; CDR3aa: CASSLDRGRGGTAFF; CDR3nt: TGCGCCAGCAGCTTGGACAGGGGGCGCGGGGGGACAGCTTTCTTT
v_gene: TRBV20-1; j_gene: TRBJ2-3; d_gene: NA; abundance: many; CDR3aa: CSASEQEHSYTQYF; CDR3nt: TGCAGTGCTAGTGAACAGGAGCATTCATATACGCAGTATTTT
v_gene: TRBV15; j_gene: TRBJ1-2; d_gene: NA; abundance: NA; CDR3aa: CATSRTKGGNYGYTF; CDR3nt: TGTGCCACCAGCAGAACAAAGGGGGGGAACTATGGCTACACCTTC
v_gene: TRBV12-3/TRBV12-4; j_gene: TRBJ2-7; d_gene: TRBD1; abundance: NA; CDR3aa: CASKLQGAYEQYF; CDR3nt: TGTGCCAGCAAATTACAGGGGGCCTACGAGCAGTACTTC
v_gene: TRBV10-3; j_gene: TRBJ1-2; d_gene: NA; abundance: NA; CDR3aa: CAISSGGGYTF; CDR3nt: TGTGCCATCAGCAGTGGCGGTGGCTACACCTTC
v_gene: TRBV6-5; j_gene: TRBJ2-1; d_gene: TRBD2; abundance: NA; CDR3aa: CASSRPTGGGGNEQFF; CDR3nt: TGTGCCAGCAGCCGACCAACTGGCGGGGGGGGTAATGAGCAGTTCTTC
v_gene: TRBV12-3/TRBV12-4; j_gene: TRBJ1-2; d_gene: NA; abundance: many; CDR3aa: CASSFGGYTF; CDR3nt: TGTGCCAGCAGTTTCGGTGGCTACACCTTC
v_gene: TRBV29-1; j_gene: TRBJ1-1; d_gene: NA; abundance: NA; CDR3aa: CSVGSGFTEAFF; CDR3nt: TGCAGCGTCGGCTCAGGATTCACTGAAGCTTTCTTT
v_gene: TRBV4-3; j_gene: TRBJ1-2; d_gene: NA; abundance: NA; CDR3aa: CASSQENTANYGYTF; CDR3nt: TGCGCCAGCAGCCAAGAGAACACGGCTAACTATGGCTACACCTTC
v_gene: TRBV6-2/TRBV6-3; j_gene: TRBJ1-2; d_gene: NA; abundance: NA; CDR3aa: CASRDTVFSYTF; CDR3nt: TGTGCCAGCAGGGATACAGTCTTCAGCTACACCTTC
v_gene: TRBV20-1; j_gene: TRBJ2-2; d_gene: NA; abundance: NA; CDR3aa: CSGSASNTGELFF; CDR3nt: TGCAGTGGTTCAGCGTCGAACACCGGGGAGCTGTTTTTT
v_gene: TRBV6-5; j_gene: TRBJ2-7; d_gene: NA; abundance: once; CDR3aa: CASSRIGLLEQYF; CDR3nt: TGTGCCAGCAGTCGGATAGGACTTCTAGAGCAGTACTTC
v_gene: TRBV29-1; j_gene: TRBJ2-3; d_gene: NA; abundance: NA; CDR3aa: CSVEGAIRDTQYF; CDR3nt: TGCAGCGTTGAAGGGGCAATCAGGGATACGCAGTATTTT
v_gene: TRBV7-2; j_gene: TRBJ1-2; d_gene: TRBD1; abundance: NA; CDR3aa: CASSLGPGTGHYGYTF; CDR3nt: TGTGCCAGCAGCTTAGGCCCGGGGACAGGGCACTATGGCTACACCTTC
v_gene: TRBV7-2; j_gene: TRBJ2-5; d_gene: NA; abundance: many; CDR3aa: CASSLGRETQYF; CDR3nt: TGTGCCAGCAGTTTAGGTCGGGAGACCCAGTACTTC
v_gene: TRBV29-1; j_gene: TRBJ1-1; d_gene: NA; abundance: few; CDR3aa: CSVESVRSGSFF; CDR3nt: TGCAGCGTTGAGTCTGTACGGAGCGGATCTTTCTTT
v_gene: TRBV24-1; j_gene: TRBJ1-1; d_gene: NA; abundance: NA; CDR3aa: CAASEAPNTVAFF; CDR3nt: TGTGCCGCCAGTGAGGCCCCTAACACTGTAGCTTTCTTT
v_gene: TRBV20-1; j_gene: TRBJ1-6; d_gene: TRBD1; abundance: NA; CDR3aa: CSARDDRGLGSPLHF; CDR3nt: TGCAGTGCTAGAGATGACAGGGGGCTGGGTTCACCCCTCCACTTT
v_gene: TRBV4-3; j_gene: TRBJ2-3; d_gene: NA; abundance: few; CDR3aa: CASSQEVADDVRTNTQYF; CDR3nt: TGCGCCAGCAGCCAAGAAGTAGCCGACGACGTACGTACAAATACGCAGTATTTT
v_gene: TRBV4-2; j_gene: TRBJ2-3; d_gene: TRBD2; abundance: few; CDR3aa: CASSQDPWGPGLAGGPSGGTQYF; CDR3nt: TGTGCCAGCAGCCAAGATCCCTGGGGTCCGGGACTAGCGGGGGGGCCATCTGGAGGTACGCAGTATTTT
v_gene: TRBV5-1; j_gene: TRBJ1-4; d_gene: TRBD1; abundance: NA; CDR3aa: CASSQGAANEKPFF; CDR3nt: TGCGCCAGCAGCCAGGGGGCGGCTAATGAAAAACCGTTTTTT
v_gene: TRBV10-3; j_gene: TRBJ1-6; d_gene: TRBD1; abundance: NA; CDR3aa: CATSRTGPNSPLHF; CDR3nt: TGTGCCACCTCCCGGACAGGCCCTAATTCACCCCTCCACTTT
v_gene: TRBV6-1; j_gene: TRBJ1-1; d_gene: TRBD1; abundance: once; CDR3aa: CASSIYPGQGMNTEAFF; CDR3nt: TGTGCCAGCAGCATATACCCCGGACAGGGCATGAACACTGAAGCTTTCTTT
v_gene: TRBV4-2; j_gene: TRBJ2-1; d_gene: NA; abundance: few; CDR3aa: CASSQGGLAGAGNEQFF; CDR3nt: TGTGCCAGCAGCCAAGGTGGTCTGGCCGGGGCCGGCAATGAGCAGTTCTTC
v_gene: TRBV2; j_gene: TRBJ2-7; d_gene: NA; abundance: few; CDR3aa: CASSDRTANYEQYF; CDR3nt: TGTGCCAGCAGTGATAGGACAGCGAACTACGAGCAGTACTTC